These T cell receptor beta chains were read from a single sample in a study of blood T cell repertoires in COVID-19. TCRdb's table, derived via immunoSEQ multiplex PCR, lists solely in-frame clones and lacks some. Of about 37,000 clones in the sample, approximately 90% are singletons; the top ten hold roughly 7.2%. Sequencing used peripheral blood. Source of these receptors: a human donor in a cohort sampled during active COVID-19. CDR3s include the opening cysteine and the closing phenylalanine or tryptophan. The order of the fields is D gene, clone size, V gene, J gene, CDR3 protein, CDR3 DNA. The D gene is left open where the match is weak. Clone size is stated in some rows and not others, as once, few, many or a class when expanded.

.	.	TRBV19	TRBJ2-3	CASSMGLVTDTQYF	TGTGCCAGTAGTATGGGTCTAGTGACAGATACGCAGTATTTT
TRBD1	.	TRBV4-1	TRBJ2-7	CASSQSQGAGEQYF	TGCGCCAGCAGCCAGTCACAGGGGGCTGGAGAGCAGTACTTC
.	.	TRBV19	TRBJ1-1	CASSMPGAEAFF	TGTGCCAGTAGTATGCCAGGGGCTGAAGCTTTCTTT
.	.	TRBV5-1	TRBJ1-1	CASSPGQYPEAFF	TGCGCCAGCAGCCCCGGACAGTACCCTGAAGCTTTCTTT
TRBD2	.	TRBV5-4	TRBJ2-1	CASSLGGGAYNEQFF	TGTGCCAGCAGCTTAGGCGGGGGGGCGTACAATGAGCAGTTCTTC
.	.	TRBV13	TRBJ2-3	CASSAAGDTQYF	TGTGCCAGCAGCGCCGCGGGCGATACGCAGTATTTT
TRBD1	.	TRBV27	TRBJ1-5	CASPSGGASNQPQHF	TGTGCCAGCCCCTCAGGGGGCGCCTCCAATCAGCCCCAGCATTTT
TRBD1	.	TRBV7-9	TRBJ2-3	CASSDRDRVADTQYF	TGTGCCAGCAGCGACCGGGACAGGGTGGCAGATACGCAGTATTTT
.	.	TRBV7-9	TRBJ1-5	CASSAGSSNQPQHF	TGTGCCAGCAGCGCGGGGTCGAGCAATCAGCCCCAGCATTTT
TRBD1	.	TRBV7-2	TRBJ2-2	CASSPPRTGGTGELFF	TGTGCCAGCAGCCCCCCGAGGACAGGGGGCACCGGGGAGCTGTTTTTT
.	.	TRBV11-3	TRBJ2-1	CATPVLAGRNNEQFF	TGTGCTACCCCGGTTTTGGCGGGGAGGAACAATGAGCAGTTCTTC
.	.	TRBV19	TRBJ2-3	CASSIGPSTDTQYF	TGTGCCAGTAGTATAGGGCCTAGCACAGATACGCAGTATTTT
.	.	TRBV30	TRBJ1-1	CAWSQNSGSEAFF	TGTGCCTGGAGTCAAAACTCAGGGTCTGAAGCTTTCTTT
TRBD1	once	TRBV30	TRBJ2-6	CAWSTGGSGANVLTF	TGTGCCTGGAGTACAGGGGGCTCTGGGGCCAACGTCCTGACTTTC
.	.	TRBV6-5	TRBJ2-7	CASTTTQGPYEQYF	TGTGCCAGCACCACGACCCAGGGGCCCTACGAGCAGTACTTC
TRBD1	once	TRBV6-4	TRBJ1-1	CASSATGGTEAFF	TGTGCCAGCAGTGCCACAGGGGGCACTGAAGCTTTCTTT
.	.	TRBV30	TRBJ1-6	CAWSIRNRLPYSPLHF	TGTGCCTGGAGTATCAGAAATAGACTGCCATATTCACCCCTCCACTTT
.	.	TRBV5-5	TRBJ1-1	CASSYPGFEAFF	TGTGCCAGCAGCTACCCGGGGTTTGAAGCTTTCTTT
TRBD1	.	TRBV13	TRBJ2-7	CASSLLDRAYEQYF	TGTGCCAGCAGCTTATTAGACAGGGCCTACGAGCAGTACTTC
TRBD1	.	TRBV3-1/TRBV3-2	TRBJ2-1	CASSRDSAVYPVRSEQFF	TGTGCCAGCAGTCGGGACAGCGCTGTCTATCCAGTGAGGAGTGAGCAGTTCTTC
.	.	TRBV6-2/TRBV6-3	TRBJ1-3	CASSYSRVRTYSGNTIYF	TGTGCCAGCAGTTACTCGAGGGTCAGGACGTACTCTGGAAACACCATATATTTT
TRBD1	.	TRBV5-6	TRBJ1-1	CASSGDSRNTEAFF	TGTGCCAGCAGCGGGGACAGTCGGAACACTGAAGCTTTCTTT
TRBD2	.	TRBV11-3	TRBJ2-1	CASSYSGKTYNEQFF	TGTGCCAGCAGCTATAGCGGGAAGACTTACAATGAGCAGTTCTTC
TRBD1	once	TRBV7-8	TRBJ1-3	CASSSTGGSGNTIYF	TGTGCCAGCAGCTCGACAGGGGGGTCTGGAAACACCATATATTTT
TRBD1	.	TRBV19	TRBJ2-4	CASSPGTGTITKNIQYF	TGTGCCAGTAGCCCCGGGACAGGGACTATAACCAAAAACATTCAGTACTTC
.	.	TRBV5-1	TRBJ2-3	CASIRGSPSTDTQYF	TGCGCCAGCATTCGGGGGAGCCCTTCCACAGATACGCAGTATTTT
TRBD1	.	TRBV9	TRBJ1-1	CASSAGTENTEAFF	TGTGCCAGCAGCGCCGGGACAGAAAACACTGAAGCTTTCTTT
.	.	TRBV28	TRBJ2-7	CASRPPTGISSYEQYF	TGTGCCAGCAGACCCCCCACGGGGATCAGCTCCTACGAGCAGTACTTC
.	.	TRBV6-5	TRBJ2-7	CASSYSGTGDEQYF	TGTGCCAGCAGTTACTCAGGGACTGGTGACGAGCAGTACTTC
TRBD1	.	TRBV2	TRBJ2-7	CASSEDRGVSYEQYF	TGTGCCAGCAGTGAAGACAGGGGTGTATCCTACGAGCAGTACTTC
TRBD2	.	TRBV25-1	TRBJ2-1	CASSNDGTSGGARYEQFF	TGTGCCAGCAGTAATGACGGAACTAGCGGGGGGGCTCGGTATGAGCAGTTCTTC
.	.	TRBV7-2	TRBJ1-6	CASSLAGQRDSPLHF	TGTGCCAGCAGCTTAGCTGGACAAAGGGATTCACCCCTCCACTTT
TRBD2	.	TRBV29-1	TRBJ2-7	CSVGGLVSPYEQYF	TGCAGCGTCGGAGGACTAGTCTCCCCCTACGAGCAGTACTTC
.	few	TRBV6-2/TRBV6-3	TRBJ2-2	CASSSSVYTGELFF	TGTGCCAGCAGTTCTAGCGTTTACACCGGGGAGCTGTTTTTT
.	.	TRBV7-9	TRBJ2-6	CASSPLRANVLTF	TGTGCCAGCAGCCCACTAAGGGCCAACGTCCTGACTTTC
TRBD1	.	TRBV28	TRBJ2-1	CASSISGQGTNEQFF	TGTGCCAGCAGCATATCCGGACAGGGGACGAATGAGCAGTTCTTC
.	.	TRBV19	TRBJ1-1	CASSRDRSEAFF	TGTGCCAGTAGCAGAGACAGGTCTGAAGCTTTCTTT
.	.	TRBV11-2	TRBJ1-1	CASSLDLPGHNTEAFF	TGTGCCAGCAGCTTAGATCTGCCTGGACACAACACTGAAGCTTTCTTT
.	.	TRBV19	TRBJ1-2	CASSRTLLFQDGYTF	TGTGCCAGTAGCCGAACCTTATTGTTTCAGGATGGCTACACCTTC
TRBD2	.	TRBV6-5	TRBJ2-2	CASSWLAGVAGELFF	TGTGCCAGCAGCTGGCTAGCGGGGGTCGCCGGGGAGCTGTTTTTT
TRBD2	.	TRBV7-2	TRBJ2-7	CASSLARASGRNSYEQYF	TGTGCCAGCAGCTTAGCGCGGGCTAGCGGGAGGAACTCCTACGAGCAGTACTTC
TRBD2	.	TRBV2	TRBJ2-3	CASKRGEADTQYF	TGTGCCAGCAAACGGGGGGAGGCGGATACGCAGTATTTT
.	.	TRBV7-2	TRBJ1-1	CASSSRQKNTEAFF	TGTGCCAGCAGCTCCCGACAGAAGAACACTGAAGCTTTCTTT
.	.	TRBV15	TRBJ2-1	CATSRGSSQNEQFF	TGTGCCACCAGCAGAGGCAGTAGCCAGAATGAGCAGTTCTTC
TRBD2	.	TRBV9	TRBJ2-1	CASSEGLAQYNEQFF	TGTGCCAGCAGCGAGGGACTAGCGCAATACAATGAGCAGTTCTTC
.	.	TRBV13	TRBJ1-5	CASSFGGTGNQPQHF	TGTGCCAGCAGCTTTGGGGGGACGGGCAATCAGCCCCAGCATTTT
TRBD2	.	TRBV24-1	TRBJ2-3	CATSDLGLGAGETDTQYF	TGTGCCACCAGTGATTTGGGGCTAGGAGCGGGAGAGACAGATACGCAGTATTTT
TRBD1	.	TRBV5-1	TRBJ1-3	CASSVQGAAGNTIYF	TGCGCCAGCAGCGTACAGGGGGCTGCTGGAAACACCATATATTTT
.	once	TRBV12-3/TRBV12-4	TRBJ1-2	CASSFSDGYTF	TGTGCCAGCAGTTTTTCCGATGGCTACACCTTC